This T cell receptor (beta chain) was sequenced in a study of T cells in Graves' hyperthyroidism and ophthalmopathy. Study overall: Peripheral blood was secured at the point of initial diagnosis, before any treatment.

Graves' hyperthyroidism showing no ophthalmopathy progression within 18 months was considered stable. The study enrolled patients aged 18 to 65 with newly diagnosed hyperthyroidism of under 2 months' duration. Exclusions: uncontrolled infection, other autoimmune disease, pregnancy, lactation. The J segment lost 7 bases and the V segment lost 4 bases, leaving 2 bases of the junction unmatched. Looked up from germline, CDR1 is SNHLY and CDR2 is FYNNEI. The CDR3 length is 14 residues. Authors of the study amplified TCR beta CDR3 regions from RNA transcripts. With the HTBI primer set, the TCR CDR3 went through a first round of RT-PCR. Via MiXCR, TCRdb re-called the multiplex PCR reads, giving one row per CDR3 protein. The sample carries under 800,000 distinct CDR3 sequences, around 15% recorded once. This clonotype was found many times.

The specimen was blood. The V call is TRBV2, the J call TRBJ2-1; 12 nucleotides align to TRBD2. This TCR derives from a woman under 30 with Graves' hyperthyroidism. The CDR3 spells CASSGTSGKNEQFF. For the CDR3, the DNA is TGTGCCAGCAGTGGGACTAGCGGGAAAAATGAGCAGTTCTTC.